Listed below are T cell receptor beta chains from one sample, sequenced in a study of OX40 agonist ivuxolimab in advanced cancers. Generated by immunoSEQ multiplex PCR, the TCRdb table keeps only in-frame clones and is missing some. The table includes under 80,000 clones, roughly 86% detected once. The sample consisted of CD4+ or CD8+ T cells sorted from blood, taken in a trial of the OX40 agonist ivuxolimab. Receptor source: an adult with an advanced solid tumor such as melanoma, head and neck, liver or kidney cancer. CDR3s include the opening cysteine and the closing phenylalanine or tryptophan. D genes are given only for firm matches. Part of the rows lack a size; the others show once, few, many or a class for expanded clones.

J gene | V gene | D gene | clone size | CDR3 DNA | CDR3 protein
TRBJ2-5 | TRBV9 | . | . | TGTGCCAGCAGCGTAGGTGCGGCCAACCAAGAGACCCAGTACTTC | CASSVGAANQETQYF
TRBJ1-4 | TRBV6-6 | . | . | TGTGCCAGCAGTGATCCCCCGCCGGAGGGAGAAAAACTGTTTTTT | CASSDPPPEGEKLFF
TRBJ2-3 | TRBV6-6 | . | . | TGTGCCAGCAGGGGGTTGAGCACAGATACGCAGTATTTT | CASRGLSTDTQYF
TRBJ1-1 | TRBV23-1 | . | . | TGCGCCAGCAGTCAATCGCCAGGGAGTGAAGCTTTCTTT | CASSQSPGSEAFF
TRBJ2-5 | TRBV5-1 | . | few | TGCGCCAGCAGCCTGACAGTTTTGGAGACCCAGTACTTC | CASSLTVLETQYF
TRBJ1-4 | TRBV29-1 | . | . | TGCAGCGTCGCGGACGGAGCAACTAATGAAAAACTGTTTTTT | CSVADGATNEKLFF
TRBJ2-7 | TRBV5-6 | TRBD2 | . | TGTGCCAGCAGCTCCCCGGGACTAGCTGTCTACGAGCAGTACTTC | CASSSPGLAVYEQYF
TRBJ1-2 | TRBV2 | . | . | TGTGCCAGCAGTGAAGGGGGGAGGGAACGTGGCTACACCTTC | CASSEGGRERGYTF
TRBJ1-6 | TRBV28 | . | . | TGTGCCAGCAGTCCGACAGTCCCCTCCTATAATTCACCCCTCCACTTT | CASSPTVPSYNSPLHF
TRBJ1-5 | TRBV9 | . | few | TGTGCCAGCAGCCCCCTGGGGGGTGGGGTAGGTCAGCCCCAGCATTTT | CASSPLGGGVGQPQHF
TRBJ2-2 | TRBV6-6 | . | few | TGTGCCAGCAGCAACAGGGAGATATCCGGGGAGCTGTTTTTT | CASSNREISGELFF
TRBJ1-5 | TRBV10-3 | . | . | TGTGCCATCAGTGAAGTCCGCGGTGGACCCAATCAGCCCCAGCATTTT | CAISEVRGGPNQPQHF
TRBJ2-5 | TRBV5-1 | . | . | TGCGCCAGCAGTAATACAGTTCAAGAGACCCAGTACTTC | CASSNTVQETQYF
TRBJ1-1 | TRBV21-1 | . | . | TGTGCCAGCAGCAGTGGGGGGCTAGGTGAAGCTTTCTTT | CASSSGGLGEAFF
TRBJ1-6 | TRBV4-3 | TRBD1 | . | TGCGCCAGCAGCCGGGACAGGGTTAATTCACCCCTCCACTTT | CASSRDRVNSPLHF
TRBJ2-3 | TRBV28 | . | . | TGTGCCAGCAGTAGTAGGACACATGGGCCCACAGATACGCAGTATTTT | CASSSRTHGPTDTQYF
TRBJ1-1 | TRBV11-2 | . | . | TGTGCCAGCAGCTTAAGGGGGGCGAGGGGGAACACTGAAGCTTTCTTT | CASSLRGARGNTEAFF
TRBJ2-5 | TRBV15 | TRBD1 | . | TGTGCCACCAGCAGGGGGACAGGGCCGAGGGAGCAGTACTTC | CATSRGTGPREQYF
TRBJ1-2 | TRBV28 | . | . | TGTGCCAGCAGTTTACCTGGGAGGGGAGGGTATGGCTACACCTTC | CASSLPGRGGYGYTF
TRBJ2-5 | TRBV7-3 | TRBD2 | . | TGTGCCAGCAGCATCGGGACTAACCAAGAGACCCAGTACTTC | CASSIGTNQETQYF
TRBJ2-1 | TRBV4-1 | . | . | TGCGCCAGCAGCCAAGAACGACTCAATGAGCAGTTCTTC | CASSQERLNEQFF
TRBJ2-7 | TRBV7-2 | . | . | TGTGCCAGCAGCCCCCGCCGGGACTACGAGCAGTACTTC | CASSPRRDYEQYF
TRBJ2-5 | TRBV7-2 | . | . | TGTGCCAGCAGCTTAGACGGGCCGATGGGGACCCAGTACTTC | CASSLDGPMGTQYF
TRBJ2-4 | TRBV5-4 | TRBD2 | . | TGTGCCAGCAGCGGGGGGGGACTAGCCAAAAACATTCAGTACTTC | CASSGGGLAKNIQYF
TRBJ1-5 | TRBV6-5 | . | . | TGTGCCAGCAGTTATTCGGAGGGCCAGCCCCAGCATTTT | CASSYSEGQPQHF
TRBJ2-7 | TRBV5-1 | TRBD1 | . | TGCGCCAGCAGCCAATTGACAGGGACCTACGAGCAGTACTTC | CASSQLTGTYEQYF